The 6 T cell receptor beta chains listed next were all sequenced from one sample in a study of response to subunit inactivated influenza vaccine. TCRdb called the RT-PCR reads again in MiXCR, with one record for every CDR3 protein. The sample records just under 250,000 distinct CDR3 sequences, 9.5% to 15% being singletons. The sequences come from non-naive T cells sorted from PBMCs, collected around 15 days before vaccination. Source of these receptors: a man aged 50 to 60 who received an inactivated influenza vaccine.

The CDR3: CASSSNPGRRETQYF. CDR3 coding DNA: TGTGCCAGCAGCTCGAATCCGGGACGGAGGGAGACCCAGTACTTC. This chain links TRBV7-3 with TRBJ2-5; D assignment may be TRBD1 or TRBD2 (5 bases each). Germline CDR1 reads SGHTA; CDR2 reads FQGTGA. The CDR3 runs 15 residues. Trimming took off 4 bases at V and 5 bases at J, with 17 bases between the two ends.

This clonotype was recorded a few times. The chain joins TRBV29-1 to TRBJ1-3; tentatively, D is TRBD1 (6 bases). The CDR3 has 13 amino acids. Germline lookup yields CDR1 SQVTM and CDR2 ANQGSEA. V was shortened by 6 bases and J by 0 bases, with 9 bases between the two germline ends. The CDR3 protein is CSVQGNSGNTIYF. DNA of the CDR3: TGCAGCGTCCAGGGGAACTCTGGAAACACCATATATTTT.

V usage is TRBV7-8 and J usage is TRBJ2-2; D is unresolved. V was shortened by 1 base and J by 6 bases, with 12 bases between the two germline ends. The V gene's germline CDR1 is SGHVS and CDR2 FQNEAQ. The length of the CDR3 is 15 residues. DNA for the CDR3: TGTGCCAGCAGCTTAGTGCCGGGTTCCCCCGGGGAGCTGTTTTTT. Translation gives CASSLVPGSPGELFF.

The chain uses TRBV5-6 and TRBJ1-1; 7 bases are shared with TRBD1. V shed 1 base and J 3 bases; nucleotides not matched to a gene: 9. Looked up from germline, CDR1 is SGHDT and CDR2 is YYEEEE. This CDR3 is 16 amino acids long. The chain's CDR3 is CASSLLGGQGDTEAFF. CDR3 nucleotides: TGTGCCAGCAGCTTGTTAGGCGGTCAGGGGGACACTGAAGCTTTCTTT.

This clonotype was observed many times. This chain connects TRBV20-1 to TRBJ2-5, with a weak D call TRBD1 (5 bases). Deletions cut 3 bases from V and 6 bases from J, with 17 bases between. Germline loops: CDR1 DFQATT, CDR2 SNEGSKA (reference sequence). The CDR3 loop spans 14 amino acids. CDR3 DNA sequence: TGCAGTGCTAGGTTCGGCAGGGTGGTGAAGACCCAGTACTTC. It encodes CSARFGRVVKTQYF.

This clonotype has just a few counts. The chain recombines TRBV28 with TRBJ2-7; 8 bases line up with TRBD2. CDR3 length: 14 residues. The ends lost 4 bases at V and 2 bases at J; junction bases unmatched: 4. Germline CDR1 MDHEN, CDR2 SYDVKM. The CDR3, as DNA: TGTGCCAGCAGTTGGGGGACTAGACCCTACGAGCAGTACTTC. Amino acids: CASSWGTRPYEQYF. The full variable domain, in which reference TRBV28 and TRBJ2-7 provide the parts outside the CDR3, is DVKVTQSSRYLVKRTGEKVFLECVQDMDHENMFWYRQDPGLGLRLIYFSYDVKMKEKGDIPEGYSVSREKKERFSLILESASTNQTSMYLCASSWGTRPYEQYFGPGTRLTVT.